This is a list of T cell receptor beta chains from one sample in a study of beta chain features in type 1 diabetes. Clones were sequenced by immunoSEQ multiplex PCR, and TCRdb holds only the in-frame ones, with some missing. The sample includes 220,000 or so clones, 68% of them seen just once. The source material was naive CD4+ T cells from blood. The source is a man aged 30-40 years in good health. Both conserved end residues are part of each CDR3. A D gene is named only where the DNA matches it firmly. Clone size appears in some rows only: once, few, many, or a class for an expanded clone.

D gene: NA
J gene: TRBJ2-7
clone size: NA
V gene: TRBV30
CDR3 DNA: TGTGCCTGGAGTGTACTTCTGGGACACTACGAGCAGTACTTC
CDR3 protein: CAWSVLLGHYEQYF

D gene: TRBD2
J gene: TRBJ2-3
clone size: NA
V gene: TRBV13
CDR3 DNA: TGTGCCAGCAGAAGAGCGGGGGGCACAGATACGCAGTATTTT
CDR3 protein: CASRRAGGTDTQYF

D gene: NA
J gene: TRBJ2-3
clone size: NA
V gene: TRBV7-2
CDR3 DNA: TGTGCCAGCAGTCTCAAAGGTGCAGATACGCAGTATTTT
CDR3 protein: CASSLKGADTQYF

D gene: TRBD1
J gene: TRBJ2-5
clone size: NA
V gene: TRBV30
CDR3 DNA: TGTGCCTGGGGACAGGGCGAGACCCAGTACTTC
CDR3 protein: CAWGQGETQYF

D gene: TRBD1
J gene: TRBJ2-7
clone size: few
V gene: TRBV7-2
CDR3 DNA: TGTGCCAGCAGCTTTTCTCGACAGGGGAGCTCCTACGAGCAGTACTTC
CDR3 protein: CASSFSRQGSSYEQYF

D gene: NA
J gene: TRBJ2-3
clone size: NA
V gene: TRBV11-2
CDR3 DNA: TGTGCCAGCAGCCATAGCAGCCGCGACAGAGATACGCAGTATTTT
CDR3 protein: CASSHSSRDRDTQYF

D gene: NA
J gene: TRBJ2-5
clone size: NA
V gene: TRBV29-1
CDR3 DNA: TGCAGCGGTGGTGGCCCCGCGACCCAGTACTTC
CDR3 protein: CSGGGPATQYF

D gene: NA
J gene: TRBJ1-2
clone size: NA
V gene: TRBV9
CDR3 DNA: TGTGCCAGCAGCGTAGCTCTAAGACCTAATGGCTACACCTTC
CDR3 protein: CASSVALRPNGYTF

D gene: NA
J gene: TRBJ2-3
clone size: NA
V gene: TRBV25-1
CDR3 DNA: TGTGCCAGCAGTGAATCGGATCAGCAACCCACAGATACGCAGTATTTT
CDR3 protein: CASSESDQQPTDTQYF

D gene: NA
J gene: TRBJ2-3
clone size: NA
V gene: TRBV20-1
CDR3 DNA: TGCAGTGCTGCCCCATCAGATACGCAGTATTTT
CDR3 protein: CSAAPSDTQYF

D gene: TRBD2
J gene: TRBJ2-1
clone size: few
V gene: TRBV29-1
CDR3 DNA: TGCAGCGTAACTAGCGGGAGTAGTAATGAGCAGTTCTTC
CDR3 protein: CSVTSGSSNEQFF

D gene: TRBD1
J gene: TRBJ2-2
clone size: NA
V gene: TRBV29-1
CDR3 DNA: TGCAGCGTTGGGCGGACAGGGGACACCGGGGAGCTGTTTTTT
CDR3 protein: CSVGRTGDTGELFF

D gene: NA
J gene: TRBJ2-5
clone size: NA
V gene: TRBV4-2
CDR3 DNA: TGTGCCAGCAGCCAAGGTTTGGACAGCCAAGAGACCCAGTACTTC
CDR3 protein: CASSQGLDSQETQYF

D gene: NA
J gene: TRBJ2-6
clone size: few
V gene: TRBV13
CDR3 DNA: TGTGCCAGCCGTCCACATAACTCTGGGGCCAACGTCCTGACTTTC
CDR3 protein: CASRPHNSGANVLTF

D gene: NA
J gene: TRBJ2-3
clone size: NA
V gene: TRBV6-5
CDR3 DNA: TGTGCCGGCCGGGGGGCCTTTAACGCAGATACGCAGTATTTT
CDR3 protein: CAGRGAFNADTQYF

D gene: TRBD2
J gene: TRBJ2-1
clone size: NA
V gene: TRBV9
CDR3 DNA: TGTGCCAGCAGCATCTCGCCGACTAGCGGGGCTGAGCAGTTCTTC
CDR3 protein: CASSISPTSGAEQFF

D gene: NA
J gene: TRBJ2-2
clone size: NA
V gene: TRBV11-2
CDR3 DNA: TGTGCCAGCACCACAATTTCTAGCTCGGCGAACACCGGGGAGCTGTTTTTT
CDR3 protein: CASTTISSSANTGELFF

D gene: NA
J gene: TRBJ1-2
clone size: NA
V gene: TRBV9
CDR3 DNA: TGTGCCACCCCGGGAGTTCGGACTAACTATGGCTACACCTTC
CDR3 protein: CATPGVRTNYGYTF

D gene: TRBD1
J gene: TRBJ1-5
clone size: NA
V gene: TRBV18
CDR3 DNA: TGTGCCACCTCGCGGGGGAGGGGGCAGAATGAGCCCCAGCATTTT
CDR3 protein: CATSRGRGQNEPQHF

D gene: NA
J gene: TRBJ2-3
clone size: NA
V gene: TRBV6-6
CDR3 DNA: TGTGCCAGCAGTTACGGTCAGAGTGTGGATACGCAGTATTTT
CDR3 protein: CASSYGQSVDTQYF

D gene: NA
J gene: TRBJ2-4
clone size: NA
V gene: TRBV4-2
CDR3 DNA: TGTGCCAGCAGCCAAGATGGCGGCAGTATAGCCAAAAACATTCAGTACTTC
CDR3 protein: CASSQDGGSIAKNIQYF

D gene: NA
J gene: TRBJ2-7
clone size: NA
V gene: TRBV7-6
CDR3 DNA: TGTGCCAGCAGCTCTGGACGGGGGCTGTCCTACGAGCAGTACTTC
CDR3 protein: CASSSGRGLSYEQYF

D gene: NA
J gene: TRBJ1-2
clone size: few
V gene: TRBV29-1
CDR3 DNA: TGCAGCGTTAATGAGGCAGGGGCCGTCATCACCTTC
CDR3 protein: CSVNEAGAVITF

D gene: NA
J gene: TRBJ2-1
clone size: once
V gene: TRBV4-3
CDR3 DNA: TGCGCCAGCAGCCAAGGCTATGAGCAGTTCTTC
CDR3 protein: CASSQGYEQFF

D gene: NA
J gene: TRBJ2-5
clone size: NA
V gene: TRBV6-1
CDR3 DNA: TGTGCCAGTGGGGCCGAGAGGGAGACCCAGTACTTC
CDR3 protein: CASGAERETQYF

D gene: TRBD2
J gene: TRBJ2-3
clone size: NA
V gene: TRBV9
CDR3 DNA: TGTGCCAGCAGCGGCTCGGGAGGGGATACGCAGTATTTT
CDR3 protein: CASSGSGGDTQYF

D gene: NA
J gene: TRBJ2-5
clone size: NA
V gene: TRBV9
CDR3 DNA: TGTGCCAGCAGCGTAGGCCAGCAGGCTATAGGGACCCAGTACTTC
CDR3 protein: CASSVGQQAIGTQYF

D gene: NA
J gene: TRBJ2-7
clone size: NA
V gene: TRBV6-6
CDR3 DNA: TGTGCCAGCAGGAGGGCACAGTCCTACGAGCAGTACTTC
CDR3 protein: CASRRAQSYEQYF

D gene: NA
J gene: TRBJ2-2
clone size: NA
V gene: TRBV11-2
CDR3 DNA: TGTGCCAGCAGCTTACCCAGACTAGAGGCCGGGGAGCTGTTTTTT
CDR3 protein: CASSLPRLEAGELFF

D gene: NA
J gene: TRBJ2-7
clone size: NA
V gene: TRBV28
CDR3 DNA: TGTGCCAGCACCCTCCGGCGGGCCTACGAGCAGTACTTC
CDR3 protein: CASTLRRAYEQYF

D gene: NA
J gene: TRBJ2-3
clone size: NA
V gene: TRBV5-6
CDR3 DNA: TGTGCCAGCAGCTTAGTTGCGGGGTTTACTAGCACAGATACGCAGTATTTT
CDR3 protein: CASSLVAGFTSTDTQYF

D gene: NA
J gene: TRBJ2-5
clone size: once
V gene: TRBV7-9
CDR3 DNA: TGTGCCAGCAGCTTACCAGGGCGTGGGACCCAGTACTTC
CDR3 protein: CASSLPGRGTQYF

D gene: NA
J gene: TRBJ1-2
clone size: NA
V gene: TRBV30
CDR3 DNA: TGTGCCTGGAGTTCAACGGTAGGCGGCTACACCTTC
CDR3 protein: CAWSSTVGGYTF

D gene: NA
J gene: TRBJ1-6
clone size: few
V gene: TRBV30
CDR3 DNA: TGTGCCTGTACACTTGGGAGGGTTCGATCACCCCTCCACTTT
CDR3 protein: CACTLGRVRSPLHF

D gene: NA
J gene: TRBJ2-3
clone size: NA
V gene: TRBV30
CDR3 DNA: TGTGCCTGGACGGGCGGATCCACAGATACGCAGTATTTT
CDR3 protein: CAWTGGSTDTQYF

D gene: NA
J gene: TRBJ2-7
clone size: NA
V gene: TRBV7-2
CDR3 DNA: TGTGCCAGCAGCTTGGGGGTACCCCCCTTGGTGAGCGAGCAGTACTTC
CDR3 protein: CASSLGVPPLVSEQYF

D gene: NA
J gene: TRBJ2-7
clone size: NA
V gene: TRBV20-1
CDR3 DNA: TGCAGTGCTTGCGTATGGAACGAGCAGTACTTC
CDR3 protein: CSACVWNEQYF

D gene: NA
J gene: TRBJ2-5
clone size: few
V gene: TRBV28
CDR3 DNA: TGTGCCAGCAGTCTTCGACGGGGAGAGACCCAGTACTTC
CDR3 protein: CASSLRRGETQYF

D gene: TRBD2
J gene: TRBJ2-1
clone size: NA
V gene: TRBV2
CDR3 DNA: TGTGCCAGCAGTGAAAGGGTGGCGGGAGACAGTGGTGAGCAGTTCTTC
CDR3 protein: CASSERVAGDSGEQFF

D gene: NA
J gene: TRBJ2-3
clone size: once
V gene: TRBV5-1
CDR3 DNA: TGCGCCAGCAGCTTGGTTGATACGCAGTATTTT
CDR3 protein: CASSLVDTQYF

D gene: TRBD2
J gene: TRBJ2-5
clone size: few
V gene: TRBV30
CDR3 DNA: TGTGCCTGGAGTCCCGGACTAGCGGGAGTACAGACCCAGTACTTC
CDR3 protein: CAWSPGLAGVQTQYF

D gene: TRBD1
J gene: TRBJ2-7
clone size: NA
V gene: TRBV29-1
CDR3 DNA: TGCAGCGTTCGGGGACAGGCCGAAGGGTCCCGGGAGCAGTACTTC
CDR3 protein: CSVRGQAEGSREQYF